This is a list of T cell receptor beta chains from one sample in a study of T cell repertoires in cytomegalovirus infection. Which antigens these TCRs recognize remains unknown. TCRdb passed the reads through MiXCR, listing each CDR3 protein once. The repertoire holds 550,000 to 850,000 distinct CDR3 sequences, with around 30% as singletons. Material: cultured PBMCs, obtained from culture after CMV antigen stimulation. Receptor source: a human donor in good health (CMV status not recorded). Some clones in this sample may be carry-over from other donors' samples. The CDR3 runs from the conserved cysteine through the conserved F or W. The D gene is left open where the match is weak. Clone size is given for some rows only: seen once, a few or many times, or a class if the clone is expanded.

J: TRBJ2-7; size: few; D: .; V: TRBV6-1; CDR3: CASSYPPPGFYEQYF; DNA: TGTGCCAGCAGTTACCCACCCCCCGGGTTCTACGAGCAGTACTTC
J: TRBJ1-5; size: .; D: .; V: TRBV6-1; CDR3: CASSEAGASLPQHF; DNA: TGTGCCAGCAGTGAAGCAGGGGCCTCCCTGCCCCAGCATTTT
J: TRBJ2-7; size: .; D: .; V: TRBV6-1; CDR3: CASCREPGPEQYF; DNA: TGTGCCAGCTGCCGGGAACCAGGCCCCGAGCAGTACTTC
J: TRBJ2-7; size: .; D: TRBD2; V: TRBV6-1; CDR3: CASSAIGLAYEQYF; DNA: TGTGCCAGCAGTGCTATTGGACTAGCTTACGAGCAGTACTTC
J: TRBJ2-1; size: .; D: .; V: TRBV15; CDR3: CATSRDRDLQFF; DNA: TGTGCCACCAGCAGAGACCGGGACTTACAGTTCTTC
J: TRBJ2-1; size: .; D: TRBD2; V: TRBV4-3; CDR3: CASSQGTSGRNEQFF; DNA: TGCGCCAGCAGCCAAGGGACTAGCGGGAGAAATGAGCAGTTCTTC
J: TRBJ2-7; size: once; D: TRBD1; V: TRBV2; CDR3: CASSEQGVPYEQYF; DNA: TGTGCCAGCAGTGAACAGGGGGTCCCCTACGAGCAGTACTTC
J: TRBJ1-6; size: .; D: TRBD1; V: TRBV20-1; CDR3: CSARGVGQGPTSPLHF; DNA: TGCAGTGCTAGAGGGGTGGGACAGGGTCCTACTTCACCCCTCCACTTT
J: TRBJ2-1; size: few; D: .; V: TRBV19; CDR3: CASSIVSSAYNEQFF; DNA: TGTGCCAGTAGTATAGTTTCCAGCGCCTACAATGAGCAGTTCTTC
J: TRBJ2-3; size: few; D: .; V: TRBV7-9; CDR3: CASSTDAGDTQYF; DNA: TGTGCCAGCTCGACCGACGCGGGAGATACGCAGTATTTT
J: TRBJ1-1; size: .; D: .; V: TRBV18; CDR3: CASSPQLSNTEAFF; DNA: TGTGCCAGCTCACCACAGCTGTCGAACACTGAAGCTTTCTTT
J: TRBJ2-1; size: .; D: TRBD2; V: TRBV12-3/TRBV12-4; CDR3: CASSLGTSGDEQFF; DNA: TGTGCCAGCAGTTTAGGGACTAGCGGGGACGAGCAGTTCTTC
J: TRBJ2-7; size: .; D: TRBD2; V: TRBV20-1; CDR3: CSARDRTSGRVEQYF; DNA: TGCAGTGCTAGAGATCGAACTAGCGGGAGGGTCGAGCAGTACTTC
J: TRBJ2-5; size: few; D: TRBD1; V: TRBV7-2; CDR3: CASSARWDRIQTQYF; DNA: TGTGCCAGCAGCGCAAGATGGGACAGGATCCAGACCCAGTACTTC
J: TRBJ1-5; size: many; D: TRBD1; V: TRBV6-1; CDR3: CASSGQGGSQPQHF; DNA: TGTGCCAGCAGTGGACAGGGGGGAAGTCAGCCCCAGCATTTT
J: TRBJ2-7; size: few; D: TRBD2; V: TRBV20-1; CDR3: CSALPRAGVTGQYF; DNA: TGCAGTGCCCTCCCGAGAGCGGGGGTGACGGGGCAGTACTTC
J: TRBJ1-2; size: few; D: .; V: TRBV7-2; CDR3: CASSFGPYGYTF; DNA: TGTGCCAGCAGCTTTGGCCCCTATGGCTACACCTTC
J: TRBJ1-6; size: .; D: .; V: TRBV7-4; CDR3: CASSLKSVRTASPLHF; DNA: TGTGCCAGCAGCTTAAAGAGCGTGAGGACGGCTTCACCCCTCCACTTT
J: TRBJ1-3; size: .; D: .; V: TRBV5-1; CDR3: CASSLDLNSGNTIYF; DNA: TGCGCCAGCAGCTTGGACCTTAACTCTGGAAACACCATATATTTT
J: TRBJ1-2; size: few; D: .; V: TRBV10-3; CDR3: CAISDQRSYGYTF; DNA: TGTGCCATCAGTGATCAACGTTCCTATGGCTACACCTTC
J: TRBJ2-5; size: few; D: .; V: TRBV2; CDR3: CASSEARQAPGETQYF; DNA: TGTGCCAGCAGTGAAGCCCGCCAGGCGCCGGGCGAGACCCAGTACTTC
J: TRBJ2-1; size: many; D: .; V: TRBV7-6; CDR3: CASTPQVGGNSYNEQFF; DNA: TGTGCCAGCACCCCCCAGGTTGGGGGTAACTCCTACAATGAGCAGTTCTTC
J: TRBJ2-3; size: many; D: .; V: TRBV7-2; CDR3: CASSFRAIGTDTQYF; DNA: TGTGCCAGCAGCTTCCGGGCCATCGGCACAGATACGCAGTATTTT
J: TRBJ2-3; size: many; D: .; V: TRBV6-1; CDR3: CASSEYGDTQYF; DNA: TGTGCCAGCAGTGAATATGGAGATACGCAGTATTTT
J: TRBJ2-3; size: .; D: .; V: TRBV7-2; CDR3: CASSFAGQGDTQYF; DNA: TGTGCCAGCAGCTTTGCTGGCCAGGGGGATACGCAGTATTTT
J: TRBJ2-1; size: .; D: TRBD2; V: TRBV6-2/TRBV6-3; CDR3: CASHSSGTYNEQFF; DNA: TGTGCCAGCCACTCTAGCGGGACCTACAATGAGCAGTTCTTC
J: TRBJ1-1; size: .; D: .; V: TRBV20-1; CDR3: CSAPTIPNTEAFF; DNA: TGCAGTGCGCCAACCATCCCGAACACTGAAGCTTTCTTT